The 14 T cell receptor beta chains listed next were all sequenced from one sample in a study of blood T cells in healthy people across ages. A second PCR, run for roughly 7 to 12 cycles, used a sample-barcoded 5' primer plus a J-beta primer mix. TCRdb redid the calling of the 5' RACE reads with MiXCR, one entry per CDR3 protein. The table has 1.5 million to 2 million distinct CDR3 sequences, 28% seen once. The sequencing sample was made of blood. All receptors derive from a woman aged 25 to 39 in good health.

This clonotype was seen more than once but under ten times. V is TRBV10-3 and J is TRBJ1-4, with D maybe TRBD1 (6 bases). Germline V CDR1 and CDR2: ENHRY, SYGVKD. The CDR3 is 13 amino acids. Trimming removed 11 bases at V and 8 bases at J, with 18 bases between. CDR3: CAAGATGREKLFF. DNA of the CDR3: TGTGCCGCAGGGGCCACAGGGCGAGAAAAACTGTTTTTT.

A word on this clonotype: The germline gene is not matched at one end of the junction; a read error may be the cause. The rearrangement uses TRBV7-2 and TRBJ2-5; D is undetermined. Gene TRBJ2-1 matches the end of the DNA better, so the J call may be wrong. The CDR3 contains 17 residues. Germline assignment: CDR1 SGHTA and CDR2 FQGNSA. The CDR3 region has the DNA TGTGCCAGCAGCTTAAGATTAGCTCGGACCCTCTACAATAAGCAGTTCTTC. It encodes CASSLRLARTLYNKQFF.

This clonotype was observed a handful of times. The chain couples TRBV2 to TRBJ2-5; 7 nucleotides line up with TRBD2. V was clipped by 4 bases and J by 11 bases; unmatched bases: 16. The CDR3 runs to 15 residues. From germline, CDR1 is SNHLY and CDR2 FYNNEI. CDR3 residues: CASSASGSGRNEQYF. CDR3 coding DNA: TGTGCCAGCAGTGCCTCAGGGTCCGGGAGGAATGAGCAGTACTTC.

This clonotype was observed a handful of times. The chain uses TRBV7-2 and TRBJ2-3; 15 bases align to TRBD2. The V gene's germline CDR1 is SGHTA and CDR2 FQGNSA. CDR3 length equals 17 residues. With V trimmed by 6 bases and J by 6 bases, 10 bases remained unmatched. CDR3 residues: CASSKRPGTSGGDTQYF. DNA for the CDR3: TGTGCCAGCAGTAAAAGGCCGGGGACTAGCGGGGGGGATACGCAGTATTTT.

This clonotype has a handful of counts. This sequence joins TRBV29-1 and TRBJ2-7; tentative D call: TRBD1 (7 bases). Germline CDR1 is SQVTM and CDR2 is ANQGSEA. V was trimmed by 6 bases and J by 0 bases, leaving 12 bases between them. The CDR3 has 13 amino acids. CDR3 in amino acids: CSVAGQSSYEQYF. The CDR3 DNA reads TGCAGCGTCGCGGGACAGAGCTCCTACGAGCAGTACTTC.

This CDR3 reads CANRKGGGRYGYTF. The CDR3 DNA is TGTGCCAACAGAAAGGGAGGGGGTCGATATGGCTACACCTTC. The chain carries TRBV7-9 and TRBJ1-2, with a possible D match to TRBD1 (6 bases). In germline, CDR1 is SEHNR, CDR2 FQNEAQ (reference sequence). The V gene lost 10 bases and the J gene lost 5 bases, with 20 bases spanning the gap. The CDR3 contains 14 residues.

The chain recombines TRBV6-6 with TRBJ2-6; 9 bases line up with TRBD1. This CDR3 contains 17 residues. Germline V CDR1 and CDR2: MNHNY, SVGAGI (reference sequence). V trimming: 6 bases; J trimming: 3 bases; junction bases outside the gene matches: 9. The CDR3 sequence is CASRIQGAQGGANVLTF. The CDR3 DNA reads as TGTGCCAGCAGGATACAGGGGGCCCAAGGTGGGGCCAACGTCCTGACTTTC.

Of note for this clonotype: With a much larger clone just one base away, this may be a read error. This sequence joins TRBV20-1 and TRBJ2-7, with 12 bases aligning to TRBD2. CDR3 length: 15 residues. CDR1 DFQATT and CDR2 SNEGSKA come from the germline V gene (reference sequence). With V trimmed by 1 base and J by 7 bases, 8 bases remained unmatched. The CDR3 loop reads CSARVTSGGYNEQYF. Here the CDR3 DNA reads TGCAGTGCTAGAGTGACTAGCGGGGGATACAATGAGCAGTACTTC.

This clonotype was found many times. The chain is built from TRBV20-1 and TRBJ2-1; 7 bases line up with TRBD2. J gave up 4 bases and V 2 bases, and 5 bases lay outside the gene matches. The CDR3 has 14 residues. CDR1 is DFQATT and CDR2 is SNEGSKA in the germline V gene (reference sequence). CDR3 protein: CSARPSGAYNEQFF. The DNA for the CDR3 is TGCAGTGCTAGACCTAGCGGAGCTTACAATGAGCAGTTCTTC.

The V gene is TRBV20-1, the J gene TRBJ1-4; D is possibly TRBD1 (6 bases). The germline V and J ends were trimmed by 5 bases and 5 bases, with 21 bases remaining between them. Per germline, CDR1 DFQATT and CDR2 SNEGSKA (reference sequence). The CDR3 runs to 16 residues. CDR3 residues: CSAYPVTGAGNEKLFF. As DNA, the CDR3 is TGCAGTGCTTATCCCGTCACGGGGGCGGGGAATGAAAAACTGTTTTTT.

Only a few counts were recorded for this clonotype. The CDR3 DNA is TGTGCCAGCAGTTTCGCAGGGTTAAGCACAGATACGCAGTATTTT. It specifies CASSFAGLSTDTQYF. The rearrangement joins TRBV28 to TRBJ2-3, with D perhaps TRBD1 (5 bases). The CDR3 is made up of 15 amino acids. The V gene's germline CDR1 is MDHEN and CDR2 SYDVKM. The V and J ends lost 3 bases and 0 bases respectively, with 10 bases between them.

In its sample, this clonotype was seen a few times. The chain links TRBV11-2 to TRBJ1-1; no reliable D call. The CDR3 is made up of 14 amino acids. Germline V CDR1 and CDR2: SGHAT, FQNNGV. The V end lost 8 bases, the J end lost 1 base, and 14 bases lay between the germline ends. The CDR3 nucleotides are TGTGCCAGCGCTGTGTCGCAGGAGAACACTGAAGCTTTCTTT. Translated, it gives CASAVSQENTEAFF.

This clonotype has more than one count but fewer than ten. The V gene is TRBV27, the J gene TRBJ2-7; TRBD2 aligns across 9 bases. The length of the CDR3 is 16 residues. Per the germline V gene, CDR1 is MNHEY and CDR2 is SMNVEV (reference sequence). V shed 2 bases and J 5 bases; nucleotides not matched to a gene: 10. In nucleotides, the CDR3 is TGTGCCAGCAGTTTACTCGAGCGGGGGGCGTCCCACGAGCAGTACTTC. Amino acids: CASSLLERGASHEQYF.

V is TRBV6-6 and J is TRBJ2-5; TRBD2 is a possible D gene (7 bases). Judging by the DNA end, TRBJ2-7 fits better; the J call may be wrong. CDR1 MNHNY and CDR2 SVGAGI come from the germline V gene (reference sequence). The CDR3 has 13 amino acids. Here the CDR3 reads CASSGGAVGEQYF. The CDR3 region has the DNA TGTGCCAGCAGTGGGGGGGCGGTGGGCGAGCAGTACTTC.